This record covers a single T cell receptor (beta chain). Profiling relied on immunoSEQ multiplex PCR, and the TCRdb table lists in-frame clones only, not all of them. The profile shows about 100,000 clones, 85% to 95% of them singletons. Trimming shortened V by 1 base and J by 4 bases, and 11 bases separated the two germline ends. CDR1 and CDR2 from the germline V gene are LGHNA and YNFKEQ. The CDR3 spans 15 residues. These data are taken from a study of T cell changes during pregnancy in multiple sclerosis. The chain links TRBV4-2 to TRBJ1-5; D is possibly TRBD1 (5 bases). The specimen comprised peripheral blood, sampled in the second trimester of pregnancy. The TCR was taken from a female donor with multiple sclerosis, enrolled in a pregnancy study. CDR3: CASSQVAGTNQPQHF. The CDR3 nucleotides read TGTGCCAGCAGCCAAGTGGCAGGGACTAATCAGCCCCAGCATTTT.